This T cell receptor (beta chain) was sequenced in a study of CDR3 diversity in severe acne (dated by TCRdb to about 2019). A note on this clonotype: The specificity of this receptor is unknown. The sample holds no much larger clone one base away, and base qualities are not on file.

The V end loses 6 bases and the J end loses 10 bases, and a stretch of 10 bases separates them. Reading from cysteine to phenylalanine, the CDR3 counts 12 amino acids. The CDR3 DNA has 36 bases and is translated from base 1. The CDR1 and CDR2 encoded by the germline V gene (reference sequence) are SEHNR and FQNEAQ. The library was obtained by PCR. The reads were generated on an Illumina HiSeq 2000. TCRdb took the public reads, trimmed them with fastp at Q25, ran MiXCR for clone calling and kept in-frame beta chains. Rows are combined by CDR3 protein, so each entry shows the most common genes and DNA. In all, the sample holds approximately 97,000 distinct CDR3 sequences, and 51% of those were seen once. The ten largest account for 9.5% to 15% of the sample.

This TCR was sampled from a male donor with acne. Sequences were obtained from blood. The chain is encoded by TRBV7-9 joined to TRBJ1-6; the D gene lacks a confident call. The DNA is TGTGCCAGCAGGTCGGACGCGTCACCCCTCCACTTT. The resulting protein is CASRSDASPLHF.